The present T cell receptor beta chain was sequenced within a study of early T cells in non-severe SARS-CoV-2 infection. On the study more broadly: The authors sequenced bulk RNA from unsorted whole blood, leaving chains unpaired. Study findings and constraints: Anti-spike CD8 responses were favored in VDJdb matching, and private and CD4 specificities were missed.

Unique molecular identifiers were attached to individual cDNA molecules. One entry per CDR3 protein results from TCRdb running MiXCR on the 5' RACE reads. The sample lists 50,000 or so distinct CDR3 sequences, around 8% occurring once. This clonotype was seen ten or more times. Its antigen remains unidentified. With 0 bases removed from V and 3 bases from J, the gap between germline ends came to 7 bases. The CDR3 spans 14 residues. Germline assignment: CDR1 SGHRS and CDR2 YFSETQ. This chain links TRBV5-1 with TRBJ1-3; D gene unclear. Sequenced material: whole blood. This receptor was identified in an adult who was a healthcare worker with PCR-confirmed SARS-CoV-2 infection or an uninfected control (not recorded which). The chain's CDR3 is CASSLGTDGNTIYF. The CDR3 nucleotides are TGCGCCAGCAGCTTGGGCACAGATGGAAACACCATATATTTT.